The 20 T cell receptor beta chains below all came from one sample that was sequenced in a study of blood T cell repertoires in COVID-19. Sequencing used immunoSEQ multiplex PCR; TCRdb keeps in-frame clones, though not all of them. This table has about 150,000 clones, about 86% appearing once. Sequenced: PBMCs or T cells enriched from blood (not recorded which). The receptor set was obtained from a man in his fifties who had recovered from COVID-19.

V and J are TRBV3-1 (or the pseudogene TRBV3-2) and TRBJ1-2; possible D gene TRBD1, 6 bases. Per germline, CDR1 LGHDT and CDR2 YNNKEL (reference sequence). V lost 3 bases to trimming and J lost 0 bases, with 8 bases between them. The CDR3 has 14 residues. The CDR3 reads CASSQTGTNYGYTF. The CDR3 coding sequence is TGTGCCAGCAGCCAGACAGGCACTAACTATGGCTACACCTTC.

The rearrangement joins TRBV2 to TRBJ1-6; D is possibly TRBD1 (5 bases). This CDR3 has 15 residues. From germline, CDR1 is SNHLY and CDR2 FYNNEI. Trimming removed 8 bases from V and 7 bases from J, with 18 bases in between. The CDR3 region is CASRGLTGLNSPLHF. For the CDR3, the DNA is TGTGCCAGCCGTGGACTTACAGGCCTCAATTCACCCCTCCACTTT.

This clone was observed a handful of times. The chain joins TRBV29-1 to TRBJ1-2; 7 bases fit TRBD1. This CDR3 spans 12 amino acids. Germline loops: CDR1 SQVTM, CDR2 ANQGSEA. V lost 4 bases and J lost 8; bases outside the gene matches: 7. DNA for the CDR3: TGCAGCGTTGTGAGGGGGCTAGAGGGCTACACCTTC. Its translation: CSVVRGLEGYTF.

The chain has TRBV6-1 and TRBJ2-7; a weak D match, TRBD1 (6 bases). The CDR3 loop spans 14 amino acids. Trimming removed 3 bases at V and 6 bases at J, with 15 bases between. In germline, CDR1 is MNHNS, CDR2 SASEGT. The CDR3 DNA follows: TGTGCCAGCAGTGATCCTATGACAGGAGGCGAGCAGTACTTC. Translation: CASSDPMTGGEQYF.

This chain links TRBV7-9 with TRBJ2-5, with a possible D match to TRBD1 (6 bases). The CDR3 runs to 13 residues. Trimming shortened V by 4 bases and J by 3 bases, and 9 bases separated the two germline ends. Per the germline V gene, CDR1 is SEHNR and CDR2 is FQNEAQ (reference sequence). CDR3 nucleotides: TGTGCCAGCAGCTACGGACAGAAAGAGACCCAGTACTTC. It specifies CASSYGQKETQYF.

This clone has only one observation. The V call is TRBV30, the J call TRBJ1-1, with D unclear. Trimming stripped 4 bases from V and 7 bases from J, with 13 bases between. CDR1 and CDR2 (germline): GTSNPN, SVGIG (reference sequence). CDR3 size: 12 residues. The chain's CDR3 is CAWTAGLGEAFF. CDR3 coding DNA: TGTGCCTGGACAGCGGGATTAGGTGAAGCTTTCTTT.

V gene TRBV5-4 combines with J gene TRBJ1-4; tentatively, D is TRBD1 (6 bases). V shed 0 bases and J shed 3 bases, with 12 bases lying between them. Germline lookup yields CDR1 SGHNT and CDR2 YYREEE (reference sequence). The CDR3 extends over 16 amino acids. The CDR3 region is CASSLGGDIANEKLFF. The DNA of the CDR3 is TGTGCCAGCAGCTTGGGTGGGGACATCGCTAATGAAAAACTGTTTTTT.

In nucleotides, the CDR3 is TGTGCCAGCAGCGTAGATGGAGGGACTGAAGCTTTCTTT. Residues: CASSVDGGTEAFF. The J gene is TRBJ1-1, the V gene TRBV9; D gene unclear. CDR1 and CDR2 from the germline V gene are SGDLS and YYNGEE. The CDR3 length is 13 residues. The ends were cut back, 0 bases at V and 5 bases at J, with 8 bases in the middle.

V and J are TRBV6-5 and TRBJ1-5; D is possibly TRBD1 (6 bases). CDR1 and CDR2 from the germline V gene are MNHEY and SVGAGI. This CDR3 contains 14 residues. In DNA, the CDR3 is TGTGCTACCAAAGGGCCAGGGGGCAATCAGCCCCAGCATTTT. It yields the protein CATKGPGGNQPQHF.

The chain links TRBV19 to TRBJ2-7, with 9 bases aligning to TRBD2. This CDR3 has 15 residues. Germline V gene lookup returns CDR1 LNHDA and CDR2 SQIVND (reference sequence). The junction had 2 bases not matched to a gene; V was cut back by 0 bases and J by 2 bases. This chain's CDR3 is CASSIESSGAYEQYF. CDR3 DNA: TGTGCCAGTAGTATAGAGTCTAGCGGGGCCTACGAGCAGTACTTC.

This sequence joins TRBV3-1 (or the pseudogene TRBV3-2) and TRBJ1-1; possible D gene TRBD1, 5 bases. V lost 1 base and J 4 bases, leaving 10 bases between the germline ends. The germline gives CDR1 LGHDT, CDR2 YNNKEL (reference sequence). This CDR3 is built from 14 residues. The CDR3 loop reads CASSQAGGGTEAFF. CDR3 DNA: TGTGCCAGCAGCCAAGCGGGGGGAGGCACTGAAGCTTTCTTT.

The J gene is TRBJ2-7, the V gene TRBV3-1 (or the pseudogene TRBV3-2), with D unresolved. The CDR3 sequence is 15 residues long. Germline values: CDR1 LGHDT, CDR2 YNNKEL (reference sequence). V was cut by 0 bases and J by 9 bases, with 18 bases left in between. The CDR3: CASSQDQQLLRGQYF. The CDR3 region has the DNA TGTGCCAGCAGCCAAGATCAGCAGCTGTTACGCGGGCAGTACTTC.

This clone was picked up one time. The rearrangement joins TRBV7-9 to TRBJ2-5; D not resolved. V gave up 1 base and J gave up 2 bases, with 5 bases separating them. The CDR3 contains 13 residues. Germline values: CDR1 SEHNR, CDR2 FQNEAQ (reference sequence). The CDR3 sequence is CASSLDYQETQYF. The CDR3 DNA reads as TGTGCCAGCAGCTTAGACTATCAAGAGACCCAGTACTTC.

The rearrangement joins TRBV5-6 to TRBJ1-6; TRBD1 is a possible D gene (5 bases). This CDR3 comprises 14 residues. In germline, CDR1 is SGHDT, CDR2 YYEEEE. The ends were cut back, 6 bases at V and 8 bases at J, with 15 bases in the middle. In nucleotides, the CDR3 is TGTGCCAGCAACAGAGAAGGGGTCCATTCACCCCTCCACTTT. Translation: CASNREGVHSPLHF. Variable domain in full (rest from reference TRBV5-6 and TRBJ1-6): DAGVTQSPTHLIKTRGQQVTLRCSPKSGHDTVSWYQQALGQGPQFIFQYYEEEERQRGNFPDRFSGHQFPNYSSELNVNALLLGDSALYLCASNREGVHSPLHFGNGTRLTVT.

J is TRBJ2-3 and V is TRBV7-2, with a weak D call TRBD2 (5 bases). Trimming pared 7 bases from V and 3 bases from J, leaving 20 bases between. The CDR3 length is 16 residues. The germline CDR1 and CDR2 sequences are SGHTA and FQGNSA. The CDR3 spells CASTARGSGRTDTQYF. Written as DNA, the CDR3 is TGTGCCAGCACTGCCCGGGGAAGCGGTAGGACAGATACGCAGTATTTT.

This clone was recorded once. V and J are TRBV5-1 and TRBJ2-2; TRBD1 agrees at 9 bases. CDR1 and CDR2 from the germline V gene are SGHRS and YFSETQ. The V gene end was trimmed by 2 bases and the J gene end by 0 bases; junction bases not matched to a gene: 5. CDR3 length: 17 amino acids. CDR3 DNA: TGCGCCAGCAGCTTCACAGGGGGCGCCTCGAACACCGGGGAGCTGTTTTTT. Translation gives CASSFTGGASNTGELFF.

The chain combines TRBV7-9 with TRBJ2-5; 11 bases line up with TRBD1. Trimming at V came to 6 bases and at J to 2 bases, leaving 5 bases not matched to a gene. Germline assignment: CDR1 SEHNR and CDR2 FQNEAQ (reference sequence). There are 15 residues in the CDR3. In nucleotides, the CDR3 is TGTGCCAGCAGTCACGGGACAGGGGGACAAGAGACCCAGTACTTC. Amino acids: CASSHGTGGQETQYF.

The chain couples TRBV10-3 to TRBJ1-1; tentative D call: TRBD1 (5 bases). CDR1 and CDR2 (germline): ENHRY, SYGVKD. The CDR3 is 14 amino acids. The V and J ends lost 7 bases and 0 bases respectively, with 12 bases between them. CDR3 in DNA: TGTGCCATCAAGGCCGGACATCTGAACACTGAAGCTTTCTTT. Its translation: CAIKAGHLNTEAFF.

This clone was recorded only once. The V and J genes are TRBV19 and TRBJ2-2; 7 nucleotides match TRBD1. Germline loops: CDR1 LNHDA, CDR2 SQIVND (reference sequence). V dropped 6 bases and J dropped 2; count of bases not matched to a gene: 9. The CDR3 loop spans 16 amino acids. This chain's CDR3 is CASRITGTENTGELFF. The CDR3 nucleotides read TGTGCCAGTAGAATAACCGGGACAGAAAACACCGGGGAGCTGTTTTTT.

This rearrangement joins TRBV5-1 to TRBJ2-5; D may be TRBD2 (6 bases). Germline lookup yields CDR1 SGHRS and CDR2 YFSETQ. The CDR3 is made up of 15 amino acids. Trimming removed 4 bases from V and 5 bases from J, with 18 bases in between. This CDR3 is CASSQEAGPWETQYF. The CDR3 DNA follows: TGCGCCAGCAGCCAGGAGGCGGGACCCTGGGAGACCCAGTACTTC.